This T cell receptor (beta chain) was retrieved from a study of shared clonotypes between healthy human individuals. It was into CD45RA+ naive and CD45RA-negative memory subsets that the CD4+ cells were split. On this clone itself: Its antigen remains unknown.

Whole-study results and caveats: It was observed that roughly 4.8% of naive CD4 clonotypes were shared across several donors.

The V end was cut by 2 bases, the J end by 4 bases, with 13 bases between. Looked up from germline, CDR1 is SGHTA and CDR2 is FQGNSA. The CDR3 is 15 amino acids. The DNA input per sorted-subset replicate PCR was around 200 ng, corresponding to 30,000 or so T cell genomes. The method was immunoSEQ multiplex PCR; TCRdb's version includes in-frame clones alone and lacks a portion of them. The sample records 2,500,000 or so clones, around nine tenths being singletons. Input material: naive CD4+ T cells sorted from blood. Subset indicated: CD45RA+ positively selected. This sequence was found in a man aged 18 to 35 in good health. The rearrangement links TRBV7-2 to TRBJ2-3; D is ambiguous. CDR3 sequence: CASSLQAFGADTQYF. CDR3 bases: TGTGCCAGCAGCTTACAGGCTTTTGGAGCAGATACGCAGTATTTT.